This TCR beta chain emerged from a study of T cell responses to AZD1222 COVID-19 vaccine. Data came from immunoSEQ multiplex PCR; TCRdb stores just in-frame clones and leaves some out. This sample yields around 120,000 clones, of which more than 75% are seen a single time; around 3.8% belongs to the top ten. The CDR3 covers 16 residues. V was pared by 7 bases and J by 5 bases, with 13 bases of the junction left unmatched. Germline V lookup: CDR1 SGHTA, CDR2 FQGTGA. General study results and limits: Mostly white British, mostly female donors; authors suggested clonal diversity may be underestimated.

About this clone itself: The antigen is not known.

The chain links TRBV7-3 to TRBJ2-3; TRBD2 agrees at 9 bases. The sample in question was peripheral blood, obtained 28 days after the second AZD1222 dose. The TCR originated in an adult who received the AZD1222 COVID-19 vaccine. The DNA of the CDR3 is TGTGCCAGCACCACTAAGGGCGGGAGGGGTGAAGATACGCAGTATTTT. It specifies CASTTKGGRGEDTQYF. Full variable domain (outside the CDR3, taken from reference TRBV7-3 and TRBJ2-3): GAGVSQTPSNKVTEKGKYVELRCDPISGHTALYWYRQSLGQGPEFLIYFQGTGAADDSGLPNDRFFAVRPEGSVSTLKIQRTERGDSAVYLCASTTKGGRGEDTQYFGPGTRLTVL.